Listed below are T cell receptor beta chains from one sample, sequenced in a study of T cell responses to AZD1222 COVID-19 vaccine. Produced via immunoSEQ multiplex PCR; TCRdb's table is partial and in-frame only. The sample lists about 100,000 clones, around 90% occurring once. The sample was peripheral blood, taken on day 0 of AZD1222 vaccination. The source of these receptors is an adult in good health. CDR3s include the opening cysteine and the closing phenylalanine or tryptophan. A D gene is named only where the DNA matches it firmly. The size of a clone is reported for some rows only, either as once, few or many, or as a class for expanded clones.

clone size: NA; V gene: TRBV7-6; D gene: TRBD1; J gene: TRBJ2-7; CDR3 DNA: TGTGCCAGCAGCTTACTACCGGGACAGGGGGTTCACGAGCAGTACTTC; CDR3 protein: CASSLLPGQGVHEQYF
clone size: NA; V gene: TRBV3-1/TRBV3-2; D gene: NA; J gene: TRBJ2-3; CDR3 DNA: TGTGCCAGCAGCCTAGAGGGCGACGGTACGCAGTATTTT; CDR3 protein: CASSLEGDGTQYF
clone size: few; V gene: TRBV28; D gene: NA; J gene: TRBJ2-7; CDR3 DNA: TGTGCCAGCAGCTCTCCCCCCCTAGCCTACGAGCAGTACTTC; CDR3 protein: CASSSPPLAYEQYF
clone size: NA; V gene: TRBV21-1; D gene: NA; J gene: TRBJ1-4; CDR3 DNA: TGTGCCAGCAGCAACCTTACCGGGACAGGCTTGCTTGCTAATGAAAAACTGTTTTTT; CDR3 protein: CASSNLTGTGLLANEKLFF
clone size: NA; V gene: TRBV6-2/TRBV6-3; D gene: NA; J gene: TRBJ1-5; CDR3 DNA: TGTGCCAGCAGTTACGGTAGCAATCAGCCCCAGCATTTT; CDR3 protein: CASSYGSNQPQHF
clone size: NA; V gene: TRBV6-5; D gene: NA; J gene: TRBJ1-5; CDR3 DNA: TGTGCCAGCAGTAGTTCAGGGCCTCAGCCCCAGCATTTT; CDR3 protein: CASSSSGPQPQHF
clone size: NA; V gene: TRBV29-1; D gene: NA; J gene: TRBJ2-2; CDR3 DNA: TGCAGCGCACAGCTAGTTTCATCCACCGGGGAGCTGTTTTTT; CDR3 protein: CSAQLVSSTGELFF
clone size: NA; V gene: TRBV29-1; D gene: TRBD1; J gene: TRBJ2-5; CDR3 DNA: TGCAGCGTTCGGACAGGGAAAGAGACCCAGTACTTC; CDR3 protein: CSVRTGKETQYF
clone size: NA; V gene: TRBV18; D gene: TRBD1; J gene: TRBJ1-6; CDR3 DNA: TGTGCCAGCTCAGGCCGGGACAGCAATTCACCCCTCCACTTT; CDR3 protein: CASSGRDSNSPLHF
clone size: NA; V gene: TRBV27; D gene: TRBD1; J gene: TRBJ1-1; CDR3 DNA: TGTGCCAGCAGTTTACACAGGGGTACTGAAGCTTTCTTT; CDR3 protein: CASSLHRGTEAFF
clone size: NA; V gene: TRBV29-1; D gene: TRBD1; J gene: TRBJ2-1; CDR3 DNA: TGCAGCGTAAGGGACAGGGAACTTTACAATGAGCAGTTCTTC; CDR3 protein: CSVRDRELYNEQFF